Here is one T cell receptor beta chain with its context. This clone was recorded at least ten times. Which antigen it targets is not known. The CDR3 end falls 3 residues outside the read, so it is completed with the germline J gene. Most CVID patients and most healthy controls were of Caucasian heritage. Heparinized peripheral whole blood samples of 5 to 8 ml were collected from each donor. Genomic DNA from adults with common variable immune deficiency (CVID) and from healthy adult controls was the source for sequencing TCRbeta CDR3 repertoires. A total of some 22 healthy adult volunteers (roughly 12 female and 10 male; age range about 20 to 75 years, mean age about 34) were included in the control group. Diluted blood was density-centrifuged over Hypaque 1077 or Ficoll-Paque to isolate peripheral blood mononuclear cells. Unsorted mononuclear cells served as the source of genomic DNA, which was extracted either by Qiagen column purification or by a centrifugation-based method.

The data stem from a study of T cell clonality in common variable immunodeficiency (dated by TCRdb to between 2014 and 2017). Including the terminal cysteine and phenylalanine, the CDR3 comprises 14 residues. Part of the CDR3 DNA is given, 33 bases translated from base 1. The V and J ends are trimmed by 6 bases and 3 bases, leaving 11 bases between them. From the germline V gene, CDR1 is MDHEN and CDR2 is SYDVKM. Findings and caveats that apply to the study as a whole: The authors noted that sequencing repertoires of T cell subpopulations would be needed to clarify what caused the increased clonality in CVID. Increased TCRbeta clonality was found in CVID subjects compared with healthy controls (t-test p = 0.018), with the increase being most characteristic of about a third of subjects. Reportedly, TCRbeta sequences from CVID had fewer deletions and N-nucleotide insertions, and highly modified clones with 13 or more V deletions were absent from CVID. Healthy controls shared more TCRbeta clones with each other than CVID subjects shared among themselves (p < 0.0001). Patient heterogeneity within the CVID cohort put limits on correlating repertoire features with clinical complications. Even though DNA input was the same, control samples had an average of about 90,000 unique sequences each, compared with approximately 32,000 in CVID samples.

Equivalent amounts of genomic DNA from CVID and control samples were used as sequencing input. For every sample, a 60 bp segment covering the rearranged TCRbeta CDR3 region was amplified and then sequenced. TCRbeta amplification used the immunoSEQ assay, a bias-corrected multiplex PCR with high-throughput sequencing. Processing in the source paper ran as follows. Each unique nucleotide sequence was treated as a clone and annotated with V, D and J genes, copy number and frequency. Sequences were labeled productive if in frame, and non-productive if out of frame or containing stop codons. Clonality was calculated from Shannon's entropy as previously described. The predicted amino acid sequences of productive clones were used to derive the mean CDR3 Kyte-Doolittle hydropathy. Scaled V gene usage was hierarchically clustered using Manhattan distance and complete linkage with the R hclust function. To assess clone sharing by CDR3 amino acid sequence, 12 repertoires per group were resampled over 100 rounds. Repertoires were searched for approximately 70 published EBV-specific and 245 published CMV-specific TCRbeta sequences. Two CVID samples that yielded fewer than 10,000 sequences were excluded from the analysis, so 42 CVID repertoires were retained. TCRdb stores this immuneACCESS table with in-frame sequences only. Part of the clones is absent; in the studies checked, under half of the shortfall reflects unresolved V genes, and no reason is known for the rest. The V and J calls and clone size were taken over from that table, and D and trimming were inferred from the DNA. Here the sample lists under 65,000 clones, none seen once only. The biggest ten clones account for about 0.9% of the sample.

The sequenced material came from peripheral blood mononuclear cells. This chain joins TRBV28 to TRBJ2-2, with the D gene not clear enough to name. This clonotype was sampled from a person aged 18-69 years in good health. The CDR3 DNA, read in part, is TGTGCCAGCAGCCTTTCTTTTTACACCGGGGAG. Its protein is CASSLSFYTGE. The whole CDR3 sequence is CASSLSFYTGELFF.